A selection of T cell receptor beta chains follows, all from one sample in a study of T cell changes during pregnancy in multiple sclerosis. Only in-frame clones appear in the TCRdb table, and some are missing; sequencing was by immunoSEQ multiplex PCR. The table shows approximately 40,000 clones, with less than 95% occurring only once. The material was CD4+ T cells from peripheral blood mononuclear cells, obtained in the third trimester of pregnancy. These receptors came from a female donor with multiple sclerosis, enrolled in a pregnancy study. Each CDR3 is given without its conserved first and last residue. The order of the fields is V gene, clone size, CDR3 protein. Size tells how often a clone was seen (once, few, many) or the class of an expanded clone, and some rows leave it out.

V gene: TRBV11-1; clone size: -; CDR3 protein: ASSPGTSGLNEQF
V gene: TRBV6-5; clone size: -; CDR3 protein: ASREDRGFYEQY
V gene: TRBV27; clone size: -; CDR3 protein: ASSLTRQGKNTIY
V gene: TRBV19; clone size: -; CDR3 protein: ASSGWGRHEKLF
V gene: TRBV6-5; clone size: -; CDR3 protein: ASSYLATNTEAF
V gene: TRBV7-2; clone size: -; CDR3 protein: ASRSGLAASYNEQF
V gene: TRBV18; clone size: -; CDR3 protein: ASSQRTGIYEQY
V gene: TRBV2; clone size: -; CDR3 protein: ASSVGGGNTEAF
V gene: TRBV19; clone size: -; CDR3 protein: ASKGEGQNYEQY
V gene: TRBV29-1; clone size: -; CDR3 protein: SPQLGGTGPDTQY
V gene: TRBV6-5; clone size: -; CDR3 protein: ATARGGMNTEAF
V gene: TRBV5-6; clone size: -; CDR3 protein: ASSVNRGTLFYGYT
V gene: TRBV5-6; clone size: few; CDR3 protein: ASSLLQRAGVLY
V gene: TRBV27; clone size: once; CDR3 protein: ASSLKQGERYEQY
V gene: TRBV29-1; clone size: -; CDR3 protein: SVVASGRSLRTQY
V gene: TRBV29-1; clone size: -; CDR3 protein: SVRTGGTGELF
V gene: TRBV6-6; clone size: -; CDR3 protein: ASRRTSLTYEQY
V gene: TRBV9; clone size: -; CDR3 protein: ASSVYSGSGTDTQY
V gene: TRBV7-3; clone size: few; CDR3 protein: ASSLGDRRNAEAF
V gene: TRBV19; clone size: -; CDR3 protein: ASSITTGSSYEQY
V gene: TRBV28; clone size: -; CDR3 protein: ASSPSRGKRGYT
V gene: TRBV6-5; clone size: -; CDR3 protein: ASSYSGQGGYGYT
V gene: TRBV6-5; clone size: -; CDR3 protein: ASKGQDVNTEAF
V gene: TRBV14; clone size: -; CDR3 protein: ASSQARRTGNNEQF
V gene: TRBV7-2; clone size: -; CDR3 protein: ASRHRGQGYGYT
V gene: TRBV28; clone size: -; CDR3 protein: ASTGSGGSRYTQY
V gene: TRBV7-9; clone size: -; CDR3 protein: ASSLVGGSETQY
V gene: TRBV6-6; clone size: -; CDR3 protein: ASSLQGGSTEAF
V gene: TRBV27; clone size: -; CDR3 protein: ASSSRVPQPGTGGTEAF
V gene: TRBV30; clone size: -; CDR3 protein: AWSRVNQPQH
V gene: TRBV19; clone size: -; CDR3 protein: ASSIWDRAGEQY
V gene: TRBV5-1; clone size: -; CDR3 protein: ASSLGFLGATYEQY
V gene: TRBV7-2; clone size: -; CDR3 protein: ASSLVIDRGVYNEQF
V gene: TRBV11-1; clone size: -; CDR3 protein: ASTILNEGPTEAF
V gene: TRBV29-1; clone size: -; CDR3 protein: SVLGGAEQF
V gene: TRBV9; clone size: -; CDR3 protein: ASSVNSGSSYEQY
V gene: TRBV9; clone size: -; CDR3 protein: ASSDSVGRGGLDTQY
V gene: TRBV15; clone size: -; CDR3 protein: ATSRDRGEAQY
V gene: TRBV30; clone size: few; CDR3 protein: AWIDRGSGGYT
V gene: TRBV19; clone size: -; CDR3 protein: ASSKRTGEGGNEQF
V gene: TRBV7-2; clone size: -; CDR3 protein: ASSFDGTTRTYEQY
V gene: TRBV14; clone size: once; CDR3 protein: ASSHRLASSGANVLT